This TCR beta chain was recovered during a study of shared clonotypes between healthy human individuals. Findings of the study overall: The sharing of roughly 5% of naive CD4 clonotypes was seen across a few donors. Unshared clonotypes carried lower generation probabilities than those common to all four donors. A generally larger estimated richness was seen in naive subsets than in memory subsets.

Terminally differentiated effector memory CD45RA+ cells were excluded from the naive CD8 cells, which were CD45RO-negative and positively selected for CCR7. Original analysis: ImmunoSEQ junction-only sequences lacked quality scores, so their filtering differed. TCRdb's copy holds only in-frame clones and misses some; the assay was immunoSEQ multiplex PCR. V, J and clone size are taken as reported in that table, and D and trimming were inferred from the DNA itself. The sample carries 550,000 to 750,000 clones, approximately 90% recorded once. A word on this clone: No antigen is known for it.

J lost 0 bases, V lost 4 bases, and 6 bases had no gene match. The CDR3 consists of 16 residues. The germline gives CDR1 SEHNR, CDR2 FQNEAQ (reference sequence). The clonotype comes from a young man in good health. Sequenced input: naive CD8+ T cells sorted from blood. The V and J genes are TRBV7-9 and TRBJ1-5; 7 nucleotides agree with TRBD1. The chain's CDR3 is CASSSGGADSNQPQHF. DNA for the CDR3: TGTGCCAGCAGCTCAGGGGGGGCCGATAGCAATCAGCCCCAGCATTTT.